Each of the 32 T cell receptor beta chains below was sequenced from the same sample in a study of T-cell memory formation after mild COVID-19. TCRdb reanalysed the 5' RACE reads using MiXCR and keeps one entry per CDR3 protein. The sample shows about 360,000 distinct CDR3 sequences, approximately 15% of them seen only once. Sequencing used PBMCs or a T cell subset sorted from them (not recorded which). Every receptor here comes from a man younger than 35 who had mild COVID-19 (a few samples of this study predate the infection). Cell type and time point are not known.

The CDR3 DNA follows: TGCAGTGCAAGGGACGGCTATGGCTACACCTTC. Its protein product is CSARDGYGYTF. The chain is built from TRBV20-1 and TRBJ1-2; possibly TRBD1 for D (5 bases). This CDR3 has 11 residues. V lost 6 bases, J lost 4 bases, and 9 bases lay in between. CDR1 and CDR2 (germline): DFQATT, SNEGSKA (reference sequence).

The gene calls are TRBV5-1 and TRBJ2-3; 8 bases match TRBD2. The germline gives CDR1 SGHRS, CDR2 YFSETQ. This CDR3 has 21 residues. V shed 1 base and J 4 bases; nucleotides not matched to a gene: 23. CDR3 DNA: TGCGCCAGCAGCTTGTGGCTTTCGGCGGGGGGAAATAAACCACCCCCAGATACGCAGTATTTT. Encoded protein: CASSLWLSAGGNKPPPDTQYF.

The V call is TRBV12-3 or TRBV12-4, the J call TRBJ2-3; D ambiguous. The CDR3 has 14 amino acids. Trimming took 1 base from V and 4 from J, leaving 9 bases between them. The CDR3 protein is CASSLGSIADTQYF. In DNA, the CDR3 is TGTGCCAGCAGTTTAGGGAGTATCGCAGATACGCAGTATTTT.

J is TRBJ2-1 and V is TRBV4-3; D not resolved. V lost 1 base and J 7 bases, leaving 11 bases between the germline ends. This CDR3 region has 14 residues. Germline V gives CDR1 LGHNA, CDR2 YSLEER. This CDR3 is CASSQVLVGNEQFF. The DNA of the CDR3 is TGCGCCAGCAGCCAAGTATTAGTAGGGAATGAGCAGTTCTTC.

This clonotype has a count of ten or more. V is TRBV20-1 and J is TRBJ2-5; either TRBD1 or TRBD2 may supply D (5 bases each). V lost 1 base and J lost 5, with 14 bases in between. Per the germline V gene, CDR1 is DFQATT and CDR2 is SNEGSKA (reference sequence). The CDR3 loop spans 14 amino acids. This CDR3 reads CSARVRGGWETQYF. CDR3 coding DNA: TGCAGTGCTAGAGTTCGGGGCGGGTGGGAGACCCAGTACTTC.

V gene TRBV7-2 combines with J gene TRBJ2-6, with D possibly TRBD2 on 5 matching bases. The V end lost 5 bases, the J end lost 2 bases, and 7 bases lay between the germline ends. CDR1 and CDR2 from the germline V gene are SGHTA and FQGNSA. This CDR3 has 14 amino acids. CDR3 in DNA: TGTGCCAGCAGCCCACTAGCTGGGGCCAACGTCCTGACTTTC. Translating it yields CASSPLAGANVLTF. The whole variable domain, filled in from reference TRBV7-2 and TRBJ2-6, reads GAGVSQSPSNKVTEKGKDVELRCDPISGHTALYWYRQSLGQGLEFLIYFQGNSAPDKSGLPSDRFSAERTGGSVSTLTIQRTQQEDSAVYLCASSPLAGANVLTFGAGSRLTVL.

The CDR3 protein is CASSFNSRALYF. Here the CDR3 DNA reads TGTGCCAGCAGCTTTAATAGCCGCGCGCTGTACTTC. V gene TRBV11-2 combines with J gene TRBJ2-5; D gene uncertain. The CDR3 contains 12 residues. Germline lookup yields CDR1 SGHAT and CDR2 FQNNGV. V was cut by 3 bases and J by 13 bases, with 15 bases left in between.

Only a few counts were recorded for this clonotype. The rearrangement uses TRBV11-2 and TRBJ2-1; perhaps D is TRBD1 or TRBD2 (7 bases each). CDR3 size: 14 residues. V dropped 11 bases and J dropped 8 bases, with 22 bases sitting between them. CDR1 SGHAT and CDR2 FQNNGV come from the germline V gene. CDR3 amino acids: CACSRGGHSDEQFF. The CDR3 region has the DNA TGTGCCTGCTCCAGGGGGGGCCACTCGGATGAGCAGTTCTTC.

This clonotype has only a few counts. The chain recombines TRBV5-1 with TRBJ2-2; 8 positions match TRBD2. Losses at the gene ends were 10 bases for V and 3 bases for J; bases not matched to a gene: 8. Germline CDR1 is SGHRS and CDR2 is YFSETQ. CDR3 length: 14 amino acids. The CDR3 here is CASREGFYTGELFF. CDR3 in DNA: TGCGCCTCCCGGGAGGGGTTCTACACCGGGGAGCTGTTTTTT.

This rearrangement joins TRBV15 to TRBJ2-6, with a weak D call TRBD1 (6 bases). Germline V gene sequence: CDR1 LNHNV, CDR2 YYDKDF (reference sequence). V lost 0 bases and J 5 bases, leaving 11 bases between the germline ends. There are 16 residues in the CDR3. CDR3 bases: TGTGCCACCAGCAGAGAGACAGGCAATCGGGCCAACGTCCTGACTTTC. Translation: CATSRETGNRANVLTF.

This clonotype was recorded at least ten times. CDR3 sequence (DNA): TGTGCCAGCAGTTTATCCTCGTTTTCGGGAAACACCATATATTTT. Residues: CASSLSSFSGNTIYF. The chain has TRBV28 and TRBJ1-3; D not resolved. This CDR3 has 15 residues. The germline V and J ends were trimmed by 1 base and 4 bases, with 11 bases remaining between them. Germline values: CDR1 MDHEN, CDR2 SYDVKM.

Here the CDR3 DNA reads TGTGCCAGCAGCTTATCCTTTGGCTTTAGCAATCAGCCCCAGCATTTT. The encoded protein is CASSLSFGFSNQPQHF. The gene calls are TRBV7-6 and TRBJ1-5; D not certain. Per the germline V gene, CDR1 is SGHVS and CDR2 is FNYEAQ. The V end lost 2 bases, the J end lost 0 bases, and 11 bases lay between the germline ends. This CDR3 is built from 16 residues.

This clonotype was found many times. The V and J genes are TRBV27 and TRBJ2-7, with TRBD2 matching over 8 bases. The V segment lost 5 bases and the J segment 3 bases; nucleotides outside the gene matches: 3. This CDR3 is 13 amino acids long. Germline CDR1 reads MNHEY; CDR2 reads SMNVEV (reference sequence). CDR3 DNA sequence: TGTGCCAGCAGTCCCCGGGGGGGCTACGAGCAGTACTTC. Amino acid sequence: CASSPRGGYEQYF.

This clonotype came up a few times. V is TRBV11-2 and J is TRBJ2-2, with 8 bases that match TRBD2. V shed 3 bases and J 5 bases; nucleotides not matched to a gene: 5. The germline V gene encodes CDR1 SGHAT and CDR2 FQNNGV. CDR3 length: 15 amino acids. This CDR3 reads CASSFGTSVTGELFF. DNA for the CDR3: TGTGCCAGCAGCTTCGGGACTAGTGTTACCGGGGAGCTGTTTTTT.

This clonotype was seen a few times. The CDR3 reads CASSLIAGDGDTQYF. In DNA, the CDR3 is TGTGCCAGCAGTTTAATCGCAGGGGATGGAGATACGCAGTATTTT. The J gene is TRBJ2-3, the V gene TRBV12-3 or TRBV12-4; D is possibly TRBD1 (6 bases). The CDR3 covers 15 residues. With 2 bases removed from V and 5 bases from J, the gap between germline ends came to 14 bases.

The chain recombines TRBV10-3 with TRBJ1-4, with TRBD1 as a possible D gene (5 bases). The CDR3 is made up of 14 amino acids. Between the trimmed V and J ends, which lost 3 bases and 7 bases, there was a span of 12 bases. Per germline, CDR1 ENHRY and CDR2 SYGVKD. CDR3 protein: CAISEDSSSEKLFF. The CDR3 nucleotides are TGTGCCATCAGTGAAGACAGTAGCTCTGAAAAACTGTTTTTT.

The rearrangement uses TRBV11-2 and TRBJ2-7; D is possibly TRBD1 (7 bases). The germline V and J ends were trimmed by 4 bases and 4 bases, with 17 bases remaining between them. The CDR3 sequence is 15 residues long. The germline V gene has CDR1 SGHAT and CDR2 FQNNGV. DNA of the CDR3: TGTGCCAGCAGCTCGCTCCAGACAGGGAGGTACGAGCAGTACTTC. It translates to CASSSLQTGRYEQYF.

This clonotype has more than one count but fewer than ten. V is TRBV20-1 and J is TRBJ2-3; D is perhaps TRBD1 or TRBD2 (6 bases each). The V end was cut by 5 bases, the J end by 1 base, with 16 bases between. The germline CDR1 and CDR2 sequences are DFQATT and SNEGSKA (reference sequence). The CDR3 runs 15 residues. The CDR3 sequence: CSAGPSGAGTDTQYF. The CDR3 DNA sequence: TGCAGTGCTGGACCTTCGGGGGCCGGCACAGATACGCAGTATTTT.

This sequence joins TRBV7-9 and TRBJ1-2; tentative D call: TRBD1 (5 bases). Trimming pared 4 bases from V and 6 bases from J, leaving 15 bases between. Germline V gene lookup returns CDR1 SEHNR and CDR2 FQNEAQ (reference sequence). This CDR3 is 14 amino acids long. Here the CDR3 reads CASSSRAGGDGYTF. CDR3 bases: TGTGCCAGCAGCTCAAGGGCGGGAGGGGATGGCTACACCTTC.

This clonotype was observed at least ten times. The chain carries TRBV7-2 and TRBJ2-1; 7 bases line up with TRBD2. After removal of 1 base from V and 9 bases from J, the junction contained 6 bases not matched to a gene. CDR1 and CDR2 (germline): SGHTA, FQGNSA. This CDR3 has 14 amino acids. This CDR3 is CASSLGGGLVEQFF. The CDR3 DNA reads as TGTGCCAGCAGCTTAGGCGGGGGTCTTGTTGAGCAGTTCTTC.

The chain uses TRBV5-1 and TRBJ2-1, with 11 bases aligning to TRBD2. Germline loops: CDR1 SGHRS, CDR2 YFSETQ. V trimming: 6 bases; J trimming: 3 bases; junction bases outside the gene matches: 8. The CDR3 spans 16 residues. This CDR3 reads CASTSGGTSHYNEQFF. The CDR3 DNA reads as TGCGCCAGCACTAGCGGGGGGACTTCCCACTACAATGAGCAGTTCTTC.

This sequence joins TRBV6-2 or TRBV6-3 and TRBJ1-6; D is possibly TRBD1 (5 bases). The germline V and J ends were trimmed by 2 bases and 10 bases, with 15 bases remaining between them. This CDR3 has 15 amino acids. The germline V gene has CDR1 MNHEY and CDR2 SVGEGT. CDR3 DNA sequence: TGTGCCAGCAGTTACGTGGGCAGGGAAAGCTCACCCCTCCACTTT. Amino acid sequence: CASSYVGRESSPLHF.

This clonotype was found a few times. Germline is not matched at one junction end, which may reflect a read error. This chain connects TRBV20-1 to TRBJ2-5; 7 positions match TRBD1. CDR3 length equals 13 residues. Germline V CDR1 and CDR2: DFQATT, SNEGSKA (reference sequence). The CDR3 region has the DNA TGCAGTGCCAGAGACAGGGAGTGGGAGACCCAGTACTTC. It encodes CSARDREWETQYF.

The genes are TRBV12-3 or TRBV12-4 and TRBJ2-2; D not resolved. The CDR3 contains 15 residues. Trimming removed 6 bases at V and 1 base at J, with 12 bases between. CDR3 nucleotides: TGTGCCAGCAGGTCTAGGAGTTTGAACACCGGGGAGCTGTTTTTT. This encodes CASRSRSLNTGELFF.

This clonotype came up a few times. V and J are TRBV6-1 and TRBJ1-2, with 7 bases lining up with TRBD1. Germline loops: CDR1 MNHNS, CDR2 SASEGT. V shed 3 bases and J 4 bases; nucleotides not matched to a gene: 8. This CDR3 spans 15 amino acids. The CDR3 protein is CASSEQGTVIYGYTF. CDR3 DNA sequence: TGTGCCAGCAGTGAGCAGGGGACAGTCATCTATGGCTACACCTTC.

In nucleotides, the CDR3 is TGTGCCAGCAGCTTTAGGGGGGCGGACGAGCAGTACGTC. Encoded protein: CASSFRGADEQYV. The rearrangement links TRBV5-4 to TRBJ2-7; perhaps D is TRBD1 or TRBD2 (6 bases each). This CDR3 has 13 amino acids. The germline CDR1 and CDR2 sequences are SGHNT and YYREEE (reference sequence). Trimming removed 2 bases from V and 5 bases from J, with 11 bases in between.

This clonotype was detected ten times or more. Here the CDR3 reads CASSGTENTEAFF. Here the CDR3 DNA reads TGTGCCAGCAGTGGGACAGAGAACACTGAAGCTTTCTTT. V gene TRBV6-1 combines with J gene TRBJ1-1; perhaps TRBD1 as D (6 bases). The germline gives CDR1 MNHNS, CDR2 SASEGT. Trimming left V 4 bases short and J 1 base short, with 7 bases between. This CDR3 region has 13 residues.

This clonotype came up a few times. The V and J genes are TRBV7-7 and TRBJ2-5, with 13 bases aligning to TRBD2. This CDR3 spans 15 amino acids. Germline trimming cut 5 bases from V and 5 bases from J; bases unmatched to any gene: 5. Germline CDR1 is SSHAT and CDR2 is FNYEAQ (reference sequence). DNA for the CDR3: TGTGCCAGCAGCCCTACTAGCGGGGGGGGTGAGACCCAGTACTTC. Its protein product is CASSPTSGGGETQYF.

This clonotype was seen ten or more times. The gene calls are TRBV4-3 and TRBJ2-7, with D possibly TRBD2 on 5 matching bases. The CDR3 covers 15 residues. Trimming took 0 bases from V and 2 from J, leaving 11 bases between them. Germline-derived CDR1 and CDR2 are LGHNA and YSLEER. In nucleotides, the CDR3 is TGCGCCAGCAGCCAAGATTGGCTAGCCGCCTACGAGCAGTACTTC. Protein: CASSQDWLAAYEQYF.

This clonotype was seen many times. J is TRBJ2-6 and V is TRBV4-3; D is perhaps TRBD1 (5 bases). Trimming shortened V by 1 base and J by 0 bases, and 10 bases separated the two germline ends. There are 17 residues in the CDR3. The germline V gene has CDR1 LGHNA and CDR2 YSLEER. In nucleotides, the CDR3 is TGCGCCAGCAGCCAAGGTCCAGGGCACTCTGGGGCCAACGTCCTGACTTTC. Translation: CASSQGPGHSGANVLTF.

This clonotype showed up just a few times. The chain employs TRBV20-1 and TRBJ2-3; no definite D call. V was shortened by 1 base and J by 3 bases, with 11 bases between the two germline ends. Germline V gives CDR1 DFQATT, CDR2 SNEGSKA (reference sequence). The CDR3 consists of 14 residues. The CDR3 is CSARGNPGTDTQYF. CDR3 DNA sequence: TGCAGTGCTAGAGGGAACCCCGGGACAGATACGCAGTATTTT.

Only a few counts were recorded for this clonotype. The rearrangement joins TRBV2 to TRBJ1-5, with TRBD1 as a possible D gene (6 bases). Germline CDR1 SNHLY, CDR2 FYNNEI. The V gene lost 7 bases and the J gene lost 4 bases, with 11 bases spanning the gap. The length of the CDR3 is 13 residues. As DNA, the CDR3 is TGTGCCAGCAAGGGACAATGGAATCAGCCCCAGCATTTT. It specifies CASKGQWNQPQHF.